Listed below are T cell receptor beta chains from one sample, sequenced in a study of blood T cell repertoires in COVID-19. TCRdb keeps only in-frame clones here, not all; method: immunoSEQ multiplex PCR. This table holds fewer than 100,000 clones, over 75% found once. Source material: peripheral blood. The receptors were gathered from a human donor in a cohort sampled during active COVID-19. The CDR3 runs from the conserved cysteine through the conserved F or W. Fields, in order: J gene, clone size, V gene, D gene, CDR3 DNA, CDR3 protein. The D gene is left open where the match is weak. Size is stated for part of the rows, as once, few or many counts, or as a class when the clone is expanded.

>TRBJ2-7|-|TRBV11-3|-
TGTGCCAGCAGCCCCGTGTCGGGAAAAGGGTACGAGCAGTACTTC
CASSPVSGKGYEQYF
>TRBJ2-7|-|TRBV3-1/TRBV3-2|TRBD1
TGTGCCAGCAGCCAAGGACAGGGTCCCTACGAGCAGTACTTC
CASSQGQGPYEQYF
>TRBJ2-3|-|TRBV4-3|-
TGCGCCAGCAGCCAAAATCCGCGTGATACGCAGTATTTT
CASSQNPRDTQYF
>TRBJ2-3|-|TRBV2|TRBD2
TGTGCCAGCAGGCGACGCTTAGCGGGGGAGGATACGCAGTATTTT
CASRRRLAGEDTQYF
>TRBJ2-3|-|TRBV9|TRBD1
TGTGCCAGCAGCGTGACCGGGACAGGGGTTACAGATACGCAGTATTTT
CASSVTGTGVTDTQYF
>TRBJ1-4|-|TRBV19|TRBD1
TGTGCCCTAGGGGGGACAGGGGCCAACGAAAAACTGTTTTTT
CALGGTGANEKLFF
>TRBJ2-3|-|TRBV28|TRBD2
TGTGCCAGCAGTTTAGTTCTAGCGGGAGATCTTACAGATACGCAGTATTTT
CASSLVLAGDLTDTQYF
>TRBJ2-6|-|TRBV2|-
TGTGCCAGCAGGACTACAGGGTCTGGGGCCAACGTCCTGACTTTC
CASRTTGSGANVLTF
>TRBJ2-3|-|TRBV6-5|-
TGTGCCAGCGGACAGAACACAGATACGCAGTATTTT
CASGQNTDTQYF
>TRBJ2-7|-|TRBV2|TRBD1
TGTGCCAGCACATATACAGACAGGGGTGAGCAGTACTTC
CASTYTDRGEQYF
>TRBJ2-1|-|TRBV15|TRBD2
TGTGCCACCAGCAACGGACTAGCGGGAGGTAATGAGCAGTTCTTC
CATSNGLAGGNEQFF
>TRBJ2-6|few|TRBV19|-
TGTGCCAGTAGTATTTGGAGCTCTGGGGCCAACGTCCTGACTTTC
CASSIWSSGANVLTF
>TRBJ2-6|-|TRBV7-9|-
TGTGCCAGCAGCTTAGCCCGTATCTCTGGGGCCAACGTCCTGACTTTC
CASSLARISGANVLTF
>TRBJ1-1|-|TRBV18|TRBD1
TGTGCCAGCTCACCCCGGGACAGGGGTGGTAACACTGAAGCTTTCTTT
CASSPRDRGGNTEAFF
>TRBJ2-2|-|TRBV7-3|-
TGTGCCAGCAGCTTAACAGGGGCCGGGGAGCTGTTTTTT
CASSLTGAGELFF
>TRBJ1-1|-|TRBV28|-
TGTGCCAGCAGCCCTCCCTCTCCTTCTGTCTCGTACACTGAAGCTTTCTTT
CASSPPSPSVSYTEAFF
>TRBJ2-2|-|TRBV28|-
TGTGCCAGCAGACCTCTAAGTCCCGGGGAGCTGTTTTTT
CASRPLSPGELFF
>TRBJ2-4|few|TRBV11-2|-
TGTGCCAGCAGCTTTGGGCAGCTAAACATTCAGTACTTC
CASSFGQLNIQYF
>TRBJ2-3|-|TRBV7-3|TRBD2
TGTGCCAGCAGCTTAGTCGGGGGGGCCGCAGATACGCAGTATTTT
CASSLVGGAADTQYF
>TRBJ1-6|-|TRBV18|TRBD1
TGTGCCAGCTCAACCGGGACAGGGAGTAATTCACCCCTCCACTTT
CASSTGTGSNSPLHF
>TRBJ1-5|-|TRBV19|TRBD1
TGTGCCAGTAGTATATTTGGGGGACAGCCTTATCAGCCCCAGCATTTT
CASSIFGGQPYQPQHF
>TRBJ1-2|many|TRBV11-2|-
TGTGCCAGCAGCTTAGATGTCGGTAACTATGGCTACACCTTC
CASSLDVGNYGYTF
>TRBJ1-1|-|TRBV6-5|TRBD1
TGTGCCAGCAGTAGGGGACAGGGGGCTACTGAAGCTTTCTTT
CASSRGQGATEAFF
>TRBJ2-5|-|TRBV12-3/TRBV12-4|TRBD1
TGTGCCAGCAGTCGACAGGGACGGGAGACCCAGTACTTC
CASSRQGRETQYF
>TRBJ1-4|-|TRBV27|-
TGTGCCAGCAGTTTTGCGGGCACCGGCAATGAAAAACTGTTTTTT
CASSFAGTGNEKLFF
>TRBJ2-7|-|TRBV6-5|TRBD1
TGTGCCAGCAGACGGAAGACAGGGGGCTCCTACGAGCAGTACTTC
CASRRKTGGSYEQYF